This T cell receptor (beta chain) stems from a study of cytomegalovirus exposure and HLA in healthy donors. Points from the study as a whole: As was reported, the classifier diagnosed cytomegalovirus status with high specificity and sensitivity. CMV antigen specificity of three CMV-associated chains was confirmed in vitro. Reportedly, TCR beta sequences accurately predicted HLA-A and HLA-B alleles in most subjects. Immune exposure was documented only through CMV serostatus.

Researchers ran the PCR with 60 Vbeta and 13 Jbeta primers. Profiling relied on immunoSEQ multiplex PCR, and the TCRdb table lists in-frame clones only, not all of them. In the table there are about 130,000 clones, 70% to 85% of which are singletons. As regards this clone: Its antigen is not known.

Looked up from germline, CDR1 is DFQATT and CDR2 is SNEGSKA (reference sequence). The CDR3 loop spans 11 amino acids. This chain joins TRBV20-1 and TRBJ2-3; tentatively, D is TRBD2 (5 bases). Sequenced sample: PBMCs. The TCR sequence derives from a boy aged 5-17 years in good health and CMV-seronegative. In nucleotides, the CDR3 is TGCAGCGGGGAGACCACAGATACGCAGTATTTT. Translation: CSGETTDTQYF.